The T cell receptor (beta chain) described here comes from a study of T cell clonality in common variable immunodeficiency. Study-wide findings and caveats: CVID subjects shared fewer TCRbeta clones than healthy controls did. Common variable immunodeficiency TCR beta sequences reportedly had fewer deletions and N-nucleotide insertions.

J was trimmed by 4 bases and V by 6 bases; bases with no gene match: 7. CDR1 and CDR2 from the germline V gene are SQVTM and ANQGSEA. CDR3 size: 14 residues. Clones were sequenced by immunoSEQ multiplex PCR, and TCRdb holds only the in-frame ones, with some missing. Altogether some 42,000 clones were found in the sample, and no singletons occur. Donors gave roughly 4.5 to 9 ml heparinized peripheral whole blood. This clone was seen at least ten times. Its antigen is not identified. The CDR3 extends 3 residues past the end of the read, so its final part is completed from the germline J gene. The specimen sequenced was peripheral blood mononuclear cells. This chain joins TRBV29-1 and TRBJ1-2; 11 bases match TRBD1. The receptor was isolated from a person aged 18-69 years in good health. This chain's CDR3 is CSVAGTGGIYGYTF. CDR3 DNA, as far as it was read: TGCAGCGTCGCCGGGACAGGGGGTATCTATGGC.